Following are 3 T cell receptor beta chains from one sample sequenced in a study of T cells after yellow fever vaccination (dated by TCRdb to between 2018 and 2020). The meaning of the sample's treatment or condition label: live attenuated yellow fever vaccine strain. Libraries came from 5' RACE. The instrument was an Illumina NovaSeq 6000. TCRdb took the public reads, trimmed them with fastp at Q25, ran MiXCR for clone calling and kept in-frame beta chains. Each CDR3 protein gets just one entry, which takes the most common genes and DNA from the rows behind it. The sample includes just over 300,000 distinct CDR3 sequences, with around 4% observed a single time. The top ten constitute about a quarter of the sample. The sequences come from PBMCs, collected on the day of the yellow fever booster vaccination. These receptor sequences come from a young man who received the YFV17D yellow fever vaccine.

Many counts were recorded for this clonotype. The chain has TRBV18 and TRBJ2-1; 11 bases align to TRBD1. This CDR3 is built from 13 residues. Trimming removed 4 bases from V and 8 bases from J; junction bases left unmatched: 1. The germline V gene encodes CDR1 KGHSH and CDR2 LQKENI. The CDR3 DNA reads TGTGCCAGCTCACTGGGACAGGGGGATGAGCAGTTCTTC. It is translated as CASSLGQGDEQFF. The entire variable domain, with the rest obtained from reference TRBV18 and TRBJ2-1, is as follows: NAGVMQNPRHLVRRRGQEARLRCSPMKGHSHVYWYRQLPEEGLKFMVYLQKENIIDESGMPKERFSAEFPKEGPSILRIQQVVRGDSAAYFCASSLGQGDEQFFGPGTRLTVL.

In this sample, this clonotype turned up a few times. The chain joins TRBV7-9 to TRBJ1-2; 7 bases are shared with TRBD1. Unmatched junction bases numbered 4, after V lost 1 base and J lost 2 bases. This CDR3 has 15 residues. Germline CDR1 reads SEHNR; CDR2 reads FQNEAQ (reference sequence). The CDR3 DNA reads TGTGCCAGCAGCTTAGAGGGGGCCGCGAACTATGGCTACACCTTC. The encoded protein is CASSLEGAANYGYTF.

This clonotype was observed a few times. The chain uses TRBV10-3 and TRBJ1-1; D is unresolved. Trimming left V 0 bases short and J 4 bases short, with 9 bases between. The CDR3 length is 14 residues. Germline-derived CDR1 and CDR2 are ENHRY and SYGVKD. The CDR3 sequence: CAISESAGPTEAFF. The CDR3 coding sequence is TGTGCCATCAGTGAGTCGGCCGGTCCCACTGAAGCTTTCTTT.